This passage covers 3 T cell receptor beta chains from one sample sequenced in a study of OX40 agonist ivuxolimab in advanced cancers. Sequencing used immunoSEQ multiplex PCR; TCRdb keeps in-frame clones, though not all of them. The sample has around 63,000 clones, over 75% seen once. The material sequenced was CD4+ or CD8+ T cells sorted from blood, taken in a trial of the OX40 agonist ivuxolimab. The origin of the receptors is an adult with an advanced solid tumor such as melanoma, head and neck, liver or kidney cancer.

DNA of the CDR3: TGTGCCCTGCGATGGGGACTAGCGGGCGACAACCAAGAGACCCAGTACTTC. It specifies CALRWGLAGDNQETQYF. The rearrangement links TRBV7-9 to TRBJ2-5, with 12 bases aligning to TRBD2. CDR1 SEHNR and CDR2 FQNEAQ come from the germline V gene (reference sequence). Trimming cost V 11 bases and J 0 bases; bases outside gene matches: 13. The CDR3 contains 17 residues.

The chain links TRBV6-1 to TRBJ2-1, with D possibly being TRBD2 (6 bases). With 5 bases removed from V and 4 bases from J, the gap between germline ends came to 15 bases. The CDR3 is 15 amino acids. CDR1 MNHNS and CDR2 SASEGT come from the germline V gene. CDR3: CASSWELAAYNEQFF. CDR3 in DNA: TGTGCCAGCAGTTGGGAATTAGCGGCTTACAATGAGCAGTTCTTC.

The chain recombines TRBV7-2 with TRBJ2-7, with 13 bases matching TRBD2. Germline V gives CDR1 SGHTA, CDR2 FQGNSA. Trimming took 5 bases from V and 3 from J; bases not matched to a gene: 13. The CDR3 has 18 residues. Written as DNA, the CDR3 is TGTGCCAGCAGCGCCAGGACTAGCGGGAGCCGGTTGGGCTACGAGCAGTACTTC. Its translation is CASSARTSGSRLGYEQYF.